Sequencing of this TCR beta chain was carried out in a study of shared clonotypes between healthy human individuals. Notes on the study in general: Donor scarcity curtailed the genetic and exposure-history diversity represented herein.

Among the donors, all were Caucasian adults who lived in Nashville, Tennessee. Data came from immunoSEQ multiplex PCR; TCRdb stores just in-frame clones and leaves some out. The table includes 450,000 to 500,000 clones, around 78% detected once. V lost 2 bases and J lost 0, with 11 bases in between. This CDR3 is 16 amino acids long. Germline CDR1 and CDR2: MGHRA and YSYEKL. Points on this clone: No antigen is known for it.

This receptor was identified in a woman aged 40-49 years in good health. Some clones in this sample may be carry-over from other donors' samples. What was sequenced was PBMCs. V usage is TRBV4-1 and J usage is TRBJ1-5; D ambiguous. CDR3 bases: TGCGCCAGCAGCCAAAAGGCAGGCAGTAGCAATCAGCCCCAGCATTTT. It yields the protein CASSQKAGSSNQPQHF.